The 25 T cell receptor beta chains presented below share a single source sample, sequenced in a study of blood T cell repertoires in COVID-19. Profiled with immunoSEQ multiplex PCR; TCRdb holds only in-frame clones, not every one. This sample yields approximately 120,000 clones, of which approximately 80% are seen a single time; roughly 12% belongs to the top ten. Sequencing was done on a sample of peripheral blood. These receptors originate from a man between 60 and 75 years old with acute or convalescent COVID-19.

CDR3 sequence: CASSSTGGLFEQYF. The CDR3 DNA follows: TGTGCCAGCTCTTCGACAGGGGGCTTATTCGAGCAGTACTTC. The chain links TRBV18 to TRBJ2-7, with 10 bases identical to TRBD1. Germline CDR1 reads KGHSH; CDR2 reads LQKENI. Trimming took 6 bases from V and 6 from J; bases not matched to a gene: 8. The CDR3 runs to 14 residues.

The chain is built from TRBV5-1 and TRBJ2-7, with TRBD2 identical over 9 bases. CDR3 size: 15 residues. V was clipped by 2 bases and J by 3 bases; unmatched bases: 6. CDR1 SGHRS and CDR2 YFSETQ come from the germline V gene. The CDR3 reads CASSLGTSQNYEQYF. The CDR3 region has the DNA TGCGCCAGCAGCTTAGGGACTAGCCAAAACTACGAGCAGTACTTC.

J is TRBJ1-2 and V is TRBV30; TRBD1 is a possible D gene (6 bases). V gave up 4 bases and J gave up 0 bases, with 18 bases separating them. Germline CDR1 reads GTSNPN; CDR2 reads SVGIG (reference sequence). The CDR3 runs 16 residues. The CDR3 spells CAWNRKQGPTNYGYTF. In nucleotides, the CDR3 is TGTGCCTGGAACAGAAAACAGGGCCCGACTAACTATGGCTACACCTTC. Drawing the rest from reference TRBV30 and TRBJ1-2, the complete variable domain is SQTIHQWPATLVQPVGSPLSLECTVEGTSNPNLYWYRQAAGRGLQLLFYSVGIGQISSEVPQNLSASRPQDRQFILSSKKLLLSDSGFYLCAWNRKQGPTNYGYTFGSGTRLTVV.

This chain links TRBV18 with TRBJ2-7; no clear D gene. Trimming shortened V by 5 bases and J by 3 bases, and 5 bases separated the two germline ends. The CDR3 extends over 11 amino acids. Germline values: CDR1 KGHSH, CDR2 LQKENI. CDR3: CASSSIYEQYF. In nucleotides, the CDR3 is TGTGCCAGCTCATCTATCTACGAGCAGTACTTC.

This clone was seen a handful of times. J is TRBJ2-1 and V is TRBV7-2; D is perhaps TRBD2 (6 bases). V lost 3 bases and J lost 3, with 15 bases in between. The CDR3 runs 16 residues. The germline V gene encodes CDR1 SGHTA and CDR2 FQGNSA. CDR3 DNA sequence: TGTGCCAGCAGCTTTAGCGGTCCTGGGGGCTACAATGAGCAGTTCTTC. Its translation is CASSFSGPGGYNEQFF.

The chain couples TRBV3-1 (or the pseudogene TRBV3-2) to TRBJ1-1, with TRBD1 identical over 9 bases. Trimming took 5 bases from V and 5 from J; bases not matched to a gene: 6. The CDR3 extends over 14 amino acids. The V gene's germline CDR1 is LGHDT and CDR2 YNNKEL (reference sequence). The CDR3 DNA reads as TGTGCCAGCAGCTCCGGGACAGGGAGGACTGAAGCTTTCTTT. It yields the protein CASSSGTGRTEAFF.

The CDR3 sequence is CASSNLDRHLKAQHF. The CDR3 coding sequence is TGTGCCAGCAGCAACCTGGACAGGCACCTCAAGGCCCAGCATTTT. The gene calls are TRBV7-8 and TRBJ1-5; 7 bases match TRBD1. The CDR3 covers 15 residues. The J segment lost 11 bases and the V segment lost 5 bases, leaving 15 bases of the junction unmatched. From germline, CDR1 is SGHVS and CDR2 FQNEAQ.

The CDR3 here is CASSLAQPQETQYF. The CDR3 DNA follows: TGCGCCAGCAGCTTGGCACAGCCCCAAGAGACCCAGTACTTC. The chain is built from TRBV5-1 and TRBJ2-5; D ambiguous. Germline CDR1 reads SGHRS; CDR2 reads YFSETQ. The CDR3 is 14 residues long. The V and J ends lost 0 bases and 1 base respectively, with 7 bases between them.

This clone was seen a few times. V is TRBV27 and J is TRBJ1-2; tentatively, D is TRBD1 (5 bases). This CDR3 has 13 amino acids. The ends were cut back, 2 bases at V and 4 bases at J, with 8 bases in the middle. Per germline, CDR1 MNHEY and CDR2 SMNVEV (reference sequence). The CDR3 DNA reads TGTGCCAGCAGTTTAGGGGCGAGCTATGGCTACACCTTC. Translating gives CASSLGASYGYTF.

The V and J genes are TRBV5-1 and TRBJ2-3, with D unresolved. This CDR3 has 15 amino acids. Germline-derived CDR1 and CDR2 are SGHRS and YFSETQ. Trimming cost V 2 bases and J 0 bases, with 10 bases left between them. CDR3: CASSFPTQSTDTQYF. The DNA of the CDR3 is TGCGCCAGCAGCTTCCCAACCCAGAGCACAGATACGCAGTATTTT.

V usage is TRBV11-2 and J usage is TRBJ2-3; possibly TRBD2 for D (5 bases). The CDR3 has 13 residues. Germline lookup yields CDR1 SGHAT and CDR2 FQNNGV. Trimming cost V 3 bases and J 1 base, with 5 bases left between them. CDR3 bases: TGTGCCAGCAGCTTTAGCGGCACAGATACGCAGTATTTT. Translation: CASSFSGTDTQYF.

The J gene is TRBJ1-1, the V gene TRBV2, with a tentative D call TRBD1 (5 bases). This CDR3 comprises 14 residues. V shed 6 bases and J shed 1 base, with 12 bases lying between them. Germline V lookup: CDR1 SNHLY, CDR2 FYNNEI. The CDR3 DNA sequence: TGTGCCAGCAGAGTACGACAGACGAACACTGAAGCTTTCTTT. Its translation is CASRVRQTNTEAFF. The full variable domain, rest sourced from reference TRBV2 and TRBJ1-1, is EPEVTQTPSHQVTQMGQEVILRCVPISNHLYFYWYRQILGQKVEFLVSFYNNEISEKSEIFDDQFSVERPDGSNFTLKIRSTKLEDSAMYFCASRVRQTNTEAFFGQGTRLTVV.

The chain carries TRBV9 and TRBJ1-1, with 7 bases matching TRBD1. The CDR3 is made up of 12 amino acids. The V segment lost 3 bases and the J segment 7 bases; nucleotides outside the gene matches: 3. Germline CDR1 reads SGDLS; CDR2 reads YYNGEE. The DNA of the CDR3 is TGTGCCAGCAGCGAACAGGGGCGTGAAGCTTTCTTT. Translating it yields CASSEQGREAFF. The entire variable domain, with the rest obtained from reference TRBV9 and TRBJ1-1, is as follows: DSGVTQTPKHLITATGQRVTLRCSPRSGDLSVYWYQQSLDQGLQFLIQYYNGEERAKGNILERFSAQQFPDLHSELNLSSLELGDSALYFCASSEQGREAFFGQGTRLTVV.

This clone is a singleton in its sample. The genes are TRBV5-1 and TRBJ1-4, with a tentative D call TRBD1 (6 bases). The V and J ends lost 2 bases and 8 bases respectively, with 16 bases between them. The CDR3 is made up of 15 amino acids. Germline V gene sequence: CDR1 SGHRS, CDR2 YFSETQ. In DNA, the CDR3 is TGCGCCAGCAGCTTCGCCGGCAGGGGAGAAGAAAAACTGTTTTTT. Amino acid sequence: CASSFAGRGEEKLFF.

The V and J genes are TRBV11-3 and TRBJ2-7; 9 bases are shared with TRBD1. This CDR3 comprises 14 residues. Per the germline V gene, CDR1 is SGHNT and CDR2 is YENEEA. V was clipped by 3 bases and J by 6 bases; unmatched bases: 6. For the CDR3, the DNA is TGTGCCAGCAGCTTCCGGGACAGGGAAAGCGAGCAGTACTTC. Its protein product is CASSFRDRESEQYF.

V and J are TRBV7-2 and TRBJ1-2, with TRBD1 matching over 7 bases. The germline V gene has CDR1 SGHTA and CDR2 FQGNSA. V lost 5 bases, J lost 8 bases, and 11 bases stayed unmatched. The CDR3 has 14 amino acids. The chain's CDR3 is CASSPGTVYTGYTF. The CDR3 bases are TGTGCCAGCAGCCCCGGGACAGTTTATACGGGCTACACCTTC.

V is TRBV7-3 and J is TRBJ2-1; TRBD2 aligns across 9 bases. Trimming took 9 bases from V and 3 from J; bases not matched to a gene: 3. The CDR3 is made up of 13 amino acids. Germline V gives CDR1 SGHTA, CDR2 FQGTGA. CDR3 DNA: TGTGCCAGTAGCGGGAGCGGCTACAATGAGCAGTTCTTC. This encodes CASSGSGYNEQFF.

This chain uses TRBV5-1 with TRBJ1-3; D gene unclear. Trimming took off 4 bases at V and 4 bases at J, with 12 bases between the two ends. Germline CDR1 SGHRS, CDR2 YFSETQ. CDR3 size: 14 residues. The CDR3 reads CASSSGLEGNTIYF. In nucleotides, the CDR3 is TGCGCCAGCAGCAGCGGGTTGGAAGGAAACACCATATATTTT.

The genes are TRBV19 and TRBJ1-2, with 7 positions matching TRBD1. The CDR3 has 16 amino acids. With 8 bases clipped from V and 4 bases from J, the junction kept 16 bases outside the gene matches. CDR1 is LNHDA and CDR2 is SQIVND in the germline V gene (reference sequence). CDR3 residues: CASGSREGQVIYGYTF. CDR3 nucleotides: TGTGCCAGTGGTTCTCGGGAAGGACAGGTTATCTATGGCTACACCTTC.

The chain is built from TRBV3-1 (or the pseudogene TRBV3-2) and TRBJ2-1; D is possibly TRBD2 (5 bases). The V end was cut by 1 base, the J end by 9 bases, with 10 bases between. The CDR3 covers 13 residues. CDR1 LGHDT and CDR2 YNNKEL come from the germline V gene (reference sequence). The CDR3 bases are TGTGCCAGCAGCCAAGGTCTGGCGGGTGAGCAGTTCTTC. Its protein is CASSQGLAGEQFF.

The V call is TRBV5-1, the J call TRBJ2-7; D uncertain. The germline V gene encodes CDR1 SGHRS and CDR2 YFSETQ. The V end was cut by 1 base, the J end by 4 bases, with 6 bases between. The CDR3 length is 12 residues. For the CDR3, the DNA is TGCGCCAGCAGCTTGACTCCATACGAGCAGTACTTC. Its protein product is CASSLTPYEQYF.

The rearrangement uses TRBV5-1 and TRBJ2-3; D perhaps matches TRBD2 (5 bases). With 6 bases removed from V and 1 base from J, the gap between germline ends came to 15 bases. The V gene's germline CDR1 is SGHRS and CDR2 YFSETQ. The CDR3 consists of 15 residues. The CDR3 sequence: CASTIGRTGTDTQYF. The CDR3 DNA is TGCGCCAGCACTATCGGGCGGACTGGCACAGATACGCAGTATTTT.

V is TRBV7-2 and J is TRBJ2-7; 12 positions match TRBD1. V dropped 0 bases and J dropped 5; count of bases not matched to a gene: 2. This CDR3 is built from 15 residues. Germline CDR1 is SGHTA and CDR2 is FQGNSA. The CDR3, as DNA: TGTGCCAGCAGCTTAGCCGGGACAGGGGGCCACGAGCAGTACTTC. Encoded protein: CASSLAGTGGHEQYF.

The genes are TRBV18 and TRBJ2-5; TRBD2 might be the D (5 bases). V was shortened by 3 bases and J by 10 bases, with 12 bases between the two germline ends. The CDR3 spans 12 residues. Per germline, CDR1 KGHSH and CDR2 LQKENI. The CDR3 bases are TGTGCCAGCTCACCTGGGGAAGAGGGCCAGTACTTC. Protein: CASSPGEEGQYF.

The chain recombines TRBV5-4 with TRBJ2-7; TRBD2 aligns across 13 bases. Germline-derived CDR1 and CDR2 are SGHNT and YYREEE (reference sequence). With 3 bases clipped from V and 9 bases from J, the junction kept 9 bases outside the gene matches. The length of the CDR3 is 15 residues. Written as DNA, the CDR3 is TGTGCCAGCAGCTACGGACTAGCGGGAGACCTTCGGCAGTACTTC. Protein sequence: CASSYGLAGDLRQYF.